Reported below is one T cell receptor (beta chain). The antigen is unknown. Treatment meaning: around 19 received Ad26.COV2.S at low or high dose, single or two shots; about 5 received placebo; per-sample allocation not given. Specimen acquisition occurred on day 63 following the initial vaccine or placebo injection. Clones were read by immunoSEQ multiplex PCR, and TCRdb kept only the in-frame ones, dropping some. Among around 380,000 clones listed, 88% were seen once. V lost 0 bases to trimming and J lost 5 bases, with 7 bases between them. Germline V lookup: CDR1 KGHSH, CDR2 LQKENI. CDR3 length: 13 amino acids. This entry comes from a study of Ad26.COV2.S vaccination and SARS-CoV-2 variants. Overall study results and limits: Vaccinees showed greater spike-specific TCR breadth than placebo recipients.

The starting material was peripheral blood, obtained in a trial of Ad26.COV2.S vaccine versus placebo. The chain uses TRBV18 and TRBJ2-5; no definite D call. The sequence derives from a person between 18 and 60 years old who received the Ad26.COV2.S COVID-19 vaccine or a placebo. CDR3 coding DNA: TGTGCCAGCTCACCACCTTCGAGTGAGACCCAGTACTTC. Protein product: CASSPPSSETQYF.